This entry describes one T cell receptor (beta chain). This entry comes from a study of blood T cell repertoires in COVID-19. Study details: Acute-phase and convalescent COVID-19 samples originated in the United States, Italy and Spain.

The Seattle site enrolled patients during active infection and followed them longitudinally. The CDR3 has 12 amino acids. J lost 5 bases, V lost 7 bases, and 4 bases had no gene match. Per germline, CDR1 SQVTM and CDR2 ANQGSEA. TCRdb keeps only in-frame clones here, not all; method: immunoSEQ multiplex PCR. The profile shows approximately 140,000 clones, over 75% of them singletons. This clonotype was sampled from a young man with COVID-19, enrolled during active disease. This chain links TRBV29-1 with TRBJ2-2; 7 nucleotides align to TRBD2. The sample was peripheral blood. DNA for the CDR3: TGCAGCGCTGCGGGGGAGACCGGGGAGCTGTTTTTT. It translates to CSAAGETGELFF.